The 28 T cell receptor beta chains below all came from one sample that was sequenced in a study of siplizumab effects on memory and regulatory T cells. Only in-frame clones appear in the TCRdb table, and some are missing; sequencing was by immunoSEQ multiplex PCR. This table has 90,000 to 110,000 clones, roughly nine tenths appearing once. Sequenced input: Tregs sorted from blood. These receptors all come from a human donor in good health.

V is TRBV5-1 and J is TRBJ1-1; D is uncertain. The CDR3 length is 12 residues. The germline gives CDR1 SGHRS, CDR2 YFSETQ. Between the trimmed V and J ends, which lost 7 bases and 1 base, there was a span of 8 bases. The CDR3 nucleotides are TGCGCCAGCGCCTCACCGAACACTGAAGCTTTCTTT. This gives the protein CASASPNTEAFF.

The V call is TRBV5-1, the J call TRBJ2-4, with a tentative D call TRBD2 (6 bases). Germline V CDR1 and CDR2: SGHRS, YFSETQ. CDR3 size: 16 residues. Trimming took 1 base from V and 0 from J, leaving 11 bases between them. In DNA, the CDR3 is TGCGCCAGCAGCTTGTCGGGGGATTTAGCCAAAAACATTCAGTACTTC. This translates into CASSLSGDLAKNIQYF.

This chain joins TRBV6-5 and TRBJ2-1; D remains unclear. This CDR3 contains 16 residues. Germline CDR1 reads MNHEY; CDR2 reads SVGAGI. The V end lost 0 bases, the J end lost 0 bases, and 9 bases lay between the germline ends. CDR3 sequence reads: CASSYSGKSSYNEQFF. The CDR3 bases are TGTGCCAGCAGTTACTCGGGGAAGAGCTCCTACAATGAGCAGTTCTTC.

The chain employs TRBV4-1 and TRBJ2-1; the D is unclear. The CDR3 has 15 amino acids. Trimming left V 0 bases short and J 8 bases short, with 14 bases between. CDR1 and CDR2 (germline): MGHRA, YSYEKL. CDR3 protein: CASSQDTTLRYEQFF. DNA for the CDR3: TGCGCCAGCAGCCAAGATACTACCCTTCGGTATGAGCAGTTCTTC.

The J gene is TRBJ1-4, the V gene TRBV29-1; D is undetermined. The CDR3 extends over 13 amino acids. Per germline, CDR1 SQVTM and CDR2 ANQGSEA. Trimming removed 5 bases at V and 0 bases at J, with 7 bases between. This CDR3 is CSVRRATNEKLFF. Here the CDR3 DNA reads TGCAGCGTTAGACGGGCAACTAATGAAAAACTGTTTTTT.

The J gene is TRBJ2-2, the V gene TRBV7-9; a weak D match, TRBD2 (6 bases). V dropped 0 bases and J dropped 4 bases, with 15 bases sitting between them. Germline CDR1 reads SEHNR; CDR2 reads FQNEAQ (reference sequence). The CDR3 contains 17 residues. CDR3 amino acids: CASSLAVLRRGTGELFF. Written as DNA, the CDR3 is TGTGCCAGCAGCTTAGCGGTATTGAGGCGGGGCACCGGGGAGCTGTTTTTT.

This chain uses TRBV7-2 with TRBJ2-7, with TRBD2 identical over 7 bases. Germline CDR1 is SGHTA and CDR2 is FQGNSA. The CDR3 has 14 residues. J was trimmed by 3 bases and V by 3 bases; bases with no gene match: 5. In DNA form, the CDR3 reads TGTGCCAGCAGCTTCAGCGGGGTGGTCTACGAGCAGTACTTC. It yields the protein CASSFSGVVYEQYF. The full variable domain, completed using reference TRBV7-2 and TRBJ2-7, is GAGVSQSPSNKVTEKGKDVELRCDPISGHTALYWYRQSLGQGLEFLIYFQGNSAPDKSGLPSDRFSAERTGGSVSTLTIQRTQQEDSAVYLCASSFSGVVYEQYFGPGTRLTVT.

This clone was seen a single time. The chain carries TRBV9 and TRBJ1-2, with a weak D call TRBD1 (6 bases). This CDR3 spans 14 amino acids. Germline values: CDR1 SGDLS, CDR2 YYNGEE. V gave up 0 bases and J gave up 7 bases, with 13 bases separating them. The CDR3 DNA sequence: TGTGCCAGCAGCGTAGAAGGGGGGTGGACTGGCTACACCTTC. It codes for CASSVEGGWTGYTF. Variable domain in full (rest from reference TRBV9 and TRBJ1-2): DSGVTQTPKHLITATGQRVTLRCSPRSGDLSVYWYQQSLDQGLQFLIQYYNGEERAKGNILERFSAQQFPDLHSELNLSSLELGDSALYFCASSVEGGWTGYTFGSGTRLTVV.

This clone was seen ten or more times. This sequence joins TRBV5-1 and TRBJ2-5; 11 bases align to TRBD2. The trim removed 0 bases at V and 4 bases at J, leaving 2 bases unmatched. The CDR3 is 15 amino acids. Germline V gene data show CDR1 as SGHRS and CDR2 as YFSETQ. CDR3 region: CASSLGLAGRETQYF. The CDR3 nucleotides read TGCGCCAGCAGCTTGGGACTAGCGGGAAGAGAGACCCAGTACTTC.

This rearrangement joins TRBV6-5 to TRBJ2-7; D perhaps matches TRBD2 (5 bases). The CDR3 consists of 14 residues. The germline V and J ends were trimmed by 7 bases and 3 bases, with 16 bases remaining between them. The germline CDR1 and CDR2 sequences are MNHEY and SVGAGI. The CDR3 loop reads CASKIGSLGYEQYF. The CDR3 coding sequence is TGTGCCAGCAAAATTGGGAGCCTTGGCTACGAGCAGTACTTC.

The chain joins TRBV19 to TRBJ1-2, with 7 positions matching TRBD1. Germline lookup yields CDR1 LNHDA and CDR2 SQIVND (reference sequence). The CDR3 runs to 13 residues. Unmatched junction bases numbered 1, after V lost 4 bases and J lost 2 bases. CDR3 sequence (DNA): TGTGCCAGTAGTAAGGACAGGAACTATGGCTACACCTTC. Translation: CASSKDRNYGYTF.

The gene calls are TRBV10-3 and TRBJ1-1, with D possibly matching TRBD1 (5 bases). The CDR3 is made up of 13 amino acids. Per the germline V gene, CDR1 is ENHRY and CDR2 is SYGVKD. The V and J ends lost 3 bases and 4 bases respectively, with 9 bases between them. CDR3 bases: TGTGCCATCAGTGACAGGGATGGCACTGAAGCTTTCTTT. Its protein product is CAISDRDGTEAFF.

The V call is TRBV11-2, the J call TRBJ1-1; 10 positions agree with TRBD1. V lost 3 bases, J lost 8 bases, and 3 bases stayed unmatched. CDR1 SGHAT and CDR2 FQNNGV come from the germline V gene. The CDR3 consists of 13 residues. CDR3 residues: CASSLTGGLEAFF. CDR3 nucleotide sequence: TGTGCCAGCAGCTTGACAGGGGGCCTAGAAGCTTTCTTT.

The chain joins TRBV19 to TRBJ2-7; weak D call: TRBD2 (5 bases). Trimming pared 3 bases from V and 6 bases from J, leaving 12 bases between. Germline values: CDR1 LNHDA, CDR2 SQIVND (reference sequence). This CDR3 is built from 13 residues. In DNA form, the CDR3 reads TGTGCCAGTAGTATGTTTGGGAGAGGCGAGCAGTACTTC. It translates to CASSMFGRGEQYF.

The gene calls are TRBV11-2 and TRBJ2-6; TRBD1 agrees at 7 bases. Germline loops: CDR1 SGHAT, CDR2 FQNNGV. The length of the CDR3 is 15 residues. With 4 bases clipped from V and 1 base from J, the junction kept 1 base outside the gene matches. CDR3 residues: CASSSQGSGANVLTF. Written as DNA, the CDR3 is TGTGCCAGCAGCTCACAGGGGTCTGGGGCCAACGTCCTGACTTTC.

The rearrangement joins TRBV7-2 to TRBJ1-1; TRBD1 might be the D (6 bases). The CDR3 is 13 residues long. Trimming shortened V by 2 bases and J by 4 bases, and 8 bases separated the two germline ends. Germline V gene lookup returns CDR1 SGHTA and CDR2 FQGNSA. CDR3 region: CASSLSGVTEAFF. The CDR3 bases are TGTGCCAGCAGCTTATCAGGGGTCACTGAAGCTTTCTTT.

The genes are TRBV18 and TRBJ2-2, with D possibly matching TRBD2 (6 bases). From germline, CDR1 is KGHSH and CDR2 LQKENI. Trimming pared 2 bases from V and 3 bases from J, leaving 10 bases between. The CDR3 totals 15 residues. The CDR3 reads CASSPREADTGELFF. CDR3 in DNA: TGTGCCAGCTCACCAAGGGAGGCAGACACCGGGGAGCTGTTTTTT.

In nucleotides, the CDR3 is TGTGCCAGCAGAAAACTAGCGGGGGGCGTCGACGAGCAGTACTTC. Its protein is CASRKLAGGVDEQYF. The rearrangement links TRBV6-1 to TRBJ2-7; 12 nucleotides agree with TRBD2. CDR1 is MNHNS, CDR2 SASEGT, per germline. The CDR3 runs 15 residues. V dropped 6 bases and J dropped 5; count of bases not matched to a gene: 8.

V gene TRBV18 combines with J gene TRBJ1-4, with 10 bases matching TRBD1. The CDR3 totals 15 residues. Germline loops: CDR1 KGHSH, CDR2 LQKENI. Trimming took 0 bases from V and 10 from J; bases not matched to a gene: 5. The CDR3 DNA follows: TGTGCCAGCTCACCACCACGACAGGGGGCCGGAAAACTGTTTTTT. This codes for CASSPPRQGAGKLFF.

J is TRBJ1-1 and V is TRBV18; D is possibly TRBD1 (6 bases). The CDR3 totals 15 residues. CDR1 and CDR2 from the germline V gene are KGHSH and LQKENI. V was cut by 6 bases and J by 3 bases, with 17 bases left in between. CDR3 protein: CASSATRGRDTEAFF. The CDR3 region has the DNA TGTGCCAGCTCGGCCACGAGGGGGAGGGACACTGAAGCTTTCTTT.

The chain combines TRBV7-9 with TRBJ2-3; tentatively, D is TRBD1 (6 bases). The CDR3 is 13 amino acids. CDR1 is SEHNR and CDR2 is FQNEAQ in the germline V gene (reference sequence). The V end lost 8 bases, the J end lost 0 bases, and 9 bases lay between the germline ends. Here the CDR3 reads CASSGVSTDTQYF. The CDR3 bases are TGTGCCAGCTCAGGGGTTAGCACAGATACGCAGTATTTT. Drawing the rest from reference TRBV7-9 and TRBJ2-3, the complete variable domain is DTGVSQNPRHKITKRGQNVTFRCDPISEHNRLYWYRQTLGQGPEFLTYFQNEAQLEKSRLLSDRFSAERPKGSFSTLEIQRTEQGDSAMYLCASSGVSTDTQYFGPGTRLTVL.

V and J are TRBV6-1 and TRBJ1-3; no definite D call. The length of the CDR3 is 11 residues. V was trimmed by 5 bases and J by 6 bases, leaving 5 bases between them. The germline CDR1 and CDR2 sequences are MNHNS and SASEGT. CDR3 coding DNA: TGTGCCAGCAGTTCAGCAAACACCATATATTTT. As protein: CASSSANTIYF.

The DNA for the CDR3 is TGCGCCAGCAGCGCCAGGGGGCTAACTGAAGCTTTCTTT. It encodes CASSARGLTEAFF. V is TRBV5-1 and J is TRBJ1-1; 8 bases line up with TRBD1. This CDR3 region has 13 residues. CDR1 is SGHRS and CDR2 is YFSETQ in the germline V gene. Unmatched junction bases numbered 4, after V lost 4 bases and J lost 5 bases.

The CDR3 reads CASSQNRGGNTIYF. CDR3 in DNA: TGTGCCAGCAGTCAGAACAGGGGTGGAAACACCATATATTTT. The chain couples TRBV7-9 to TRBJ1-3, with 7 bases lining up with TRBD1. The CDR3 is 14 residues long. CDR1 SEHNR and CDR2 FQNEAQ come from the germline V gene (reference sequence). Losses at the gene ends were 6 bases for V and 3 bases for J; bases not matched to a gene: 5.

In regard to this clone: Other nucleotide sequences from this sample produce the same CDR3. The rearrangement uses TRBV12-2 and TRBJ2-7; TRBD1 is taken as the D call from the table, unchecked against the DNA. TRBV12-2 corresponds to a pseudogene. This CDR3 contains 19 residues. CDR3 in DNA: TGTGCAAGTCGCTCGTGCTTTTCAACAGGGATTCTCCCGGTGAAGGAGCAGTACTTC. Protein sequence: CASRSCFSTGILPVKEQYF.

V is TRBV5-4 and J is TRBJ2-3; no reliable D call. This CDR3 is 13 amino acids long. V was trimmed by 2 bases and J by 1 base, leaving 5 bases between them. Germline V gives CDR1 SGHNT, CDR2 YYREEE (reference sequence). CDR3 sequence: CASSLMGTDTQYF. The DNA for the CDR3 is TGTGCCAGCAGCTTAATGGGCACAGATACGCAGTATTTT.

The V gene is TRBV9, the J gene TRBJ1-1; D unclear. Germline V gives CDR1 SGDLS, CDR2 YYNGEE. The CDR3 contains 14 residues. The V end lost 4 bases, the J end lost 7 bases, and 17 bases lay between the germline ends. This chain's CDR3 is CASSLYTRVGEAFF. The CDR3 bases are TGTGCCAGCAGCCTCTACACAAGAGTCGGTGAAGCTTTCTTT.

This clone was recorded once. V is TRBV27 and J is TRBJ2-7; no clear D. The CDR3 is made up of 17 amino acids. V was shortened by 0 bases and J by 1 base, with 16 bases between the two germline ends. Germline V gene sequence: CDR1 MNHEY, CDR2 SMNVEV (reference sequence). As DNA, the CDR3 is TGTGCCAGCAGTTTATCGCCGATGCCTCCATGGTCCTACGAGCAGTACTTC. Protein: CASSLSPMPPWSYEQYF.